Following are 15 T cell receptor beta chains from one sample sequenced in a study of human T cells and chemical hapten exposure. One entry per CDR3 protein results from TCRdb running MiXCR on the RACE reads. The sample lists 65,000 to 90,000 distinct CDR3 sequences, more than 6.5% occurring once. Time point specified: patch test 2, 6 weeks after DPC sensitization. Treatment described: therapeutic diphenylcyclopropenone sensitization with weekly scalp DPC. The material sequenced was whole blood, taken in connection with sensitization to the hapten diphenylcyclopropenone (DPC). Receptors were obtained from a woman in her thirties with alopecia areata. Some clones in this sample may be carry-over from other donors' samples.

V gene TRBV12-5 combines with J gene TRBJ1-6; 8 bases are a match to TRBD1. The CDR3 is 14 amino acids. Looked up from germline, CDR1 is LGHNT and CDR2 is FRNRAP. V shed 7 bases and J 8 bases; nucleotides not matched to a gene: 7. The CDR3, as DNA: TGTGCTAGTGTCGGTGACAGGGGAGATTCACCCCTCCACTTT. Its protein product is CASVGDRGDSPLHF.

V gene TRBV28 combines with J gene TRBJ1-2; D not certain. V lost 4 bases and J lost 6, with 6 bases in between. CDR1 MDHEN and CDR2 SYDVKM come from the germline V gene. The CDR3 is made up of 11 amino acids. CDR3 bases: TGTGCCAGCAGTTGGGTTGATGGCTACACCTTC. This translates into CASSWVDGYTF.

In its sample, this clonotype was seen many times. The V gene is TRBV9, the J gene TRBJ2-3, with 7 bases that match TRBD2. The germline V gene encodes CDR1 SGDLS and CDR2 YYNGEE. This CDR3 region has 16 residues. J gave up 0 bases and V 4 bases, and 8 bases lay outside the gene matches. The CDR3 bases are TGTGCCAGCAGCCTAAATGGGGGACTAAGCACAGATACGCAGTATTTT. This gives the protein CASSLNGGLSTDTQYF.

In this sample, this clonotype turned up many times. The chain joins TRBV20-1 to TRBJ1-2; TRBD1 is a possible D gene (6 bases). The CDR3 is 15 amino acids. Germline CDR1 reads DFQATT; CDR2 reads SNEGSKA (reference sequence). V gave up 3 bases and J gave up 0 bases, with 14 bases separating them. CDR3 in amino acids: CSASRVRGTNYGYTF. The CDR3, as DNA: TGCAGTGCTAGCCGGGTCAGGGGCACTAACTATGGCTACACCTTC.

The sample holds many counts of this clonotype. The chain combines TRBV5-1 with TRBJ2-2; the match to TRBD1 covers 8 bases. CDR1 SGHRS and CDR2 YFSETQ come from the germline V gene. The length of the CDR3 is 16 residues. With V trimmed by 1 base and J by 6 bases, 8 bases remained unmatched. CDR3 nucleotides: TGCGCCAGCAGCTTGCAGGCCCAGGGGGCGGCCGGGGAGCTGTTTTTT. It translates to CASSLQAQGAAGELFF.

The sample holds a few counts of this clonotype. The chain combines TRBV20-1 with TRBJ2-3; D is uncertain. V was shortened by 0 bases and J by 2 bases, with 6 bases between the two germline ends. This CDR3 contains 13 residues. The V gene's germline CDR1 is DFQATT and CDR2 SNEGSKA (reference sequence). This chain's CDR3 is CSARDPPTDTQYF. The CDR3 coding sequence is TGCAGTGCTAGAGATCCCCCCACAGATACGCAGTATTTT.

The gene calls are TRBV29-1 and TRBJ1-2; 9 nucleotides align to TRBD1. The CDR3 is made up of 14 amino acids. Germline CDR1 SQVTM, CDR2 ANQGSEA. V dropped 6 bases and J dropped 5; count of bases not matched to a gene: 10. The CDR3: CSVVKQGAGYGYTF. CDR3 nucleotide sequence: TGCAGCGTCGTCAAACAGGGGGCTGGATATGGCTACACCTTC.

This chain connects TRBV5-1 to TRBJ2-5, with 9 bases fitting TRBD1. Germline CDR1 reads SGHRS; CDR2 reads YFSETQ. Germline trimming cut 1 base from V and 1 base from J; bases unmatched to any gene: 2. The CDR3 extends over 15 amino acids. This chain's CDR3 is CASSLRDRAQETQYF. As DNA, the CDR3 is TGCGCCAGCAGCTTGAGGGACAGGGCCCAAGAGACCCAGTACTTC.

About this clonotype itself: Since a much larger clone is just one base distant, this may be a read error. The chain has TRBV12-5 and TRBJ2-2; perhaps TRBD1 as D (5 bases). Germline lookup yields CDR1 LGHNT and CDR2 FRNRAP. The CDR3 length is 12 residues. V lost 6 bases and J lost 6, with 8 bases in between. As DNA, the CDR3 is TGTGCTAGTGGCGTAGGGGCCGGGGAGCTGTTTTTT. Protein sequence: CASGVGAGELFF.

There are many counts of this clonotype. The gene calls are TRBV3-1 and TRBJ2-1; TRBD1 matches at 8 bases. Trimming cost V 3 bases and J 6 bases; bases outside gene matches: 4. Germline assignment: CDR1 LGHDT and CDR2 YNNKEL (reference sequence). This CDR3 spans 14 amino acids. This CDR3 reads CASSHRGQGNEQFF. The CDR3 coding sequence is TGTGCCAGCAGCCATCGAGGACAGGGCAATGAGCAGTTCTTC.

In this sample, this clonotype turned up many times. The chain couples TRBV10-1 to TRBJ2-7; no definite D call. V was trimmed by 0 bases and J by 6 bases, leaving 12 bases between them. Germline-derived CDR1 and CDR2 are WNHNN and SYGVQD (reference sequence). CDR3 length: 14 residues. Here the CDR3 reads CASSESVRSGEQYF. The DNA for the CDR3 is TGCGCCAGCAGTGAGTCGGTACGGTCGGGCGAGCAGTACTTC.

Only a few counts were recorded for this clonotype. The chain has TRBV30 and TRBJ1-1; 7 bases are shared with TRBD1. The CDR3 extends over 13 amino acids. The germline CDR1 and CDR2 sequences are GTSNPN and SVGIG (reference sequence). The ends lost 3 bases at V and 2 bases at J; junction bases unmatched: 3. This chain's CDR3 is CAWSRDSNTEAFF. The DNA for the CDR3 is TGTGCCTGGAGCCGGGACAGCAACACTGAAGCTTTCTTT.

In its sample, this clonotype was seen a few times. This chain uses TRBV19 with TRBJ2-1; the D gene could be TRBD1 or TRBD2 (5 bases each). The CDR3 totals 14 residues. The V gene's germline CDR1 is LNHDA and CDR2 SQIVND (reference sequence). V shed 7 bases and J shed 3 bases, with 13 bases lying between them. CDR3 in DNA: TGTGCCAGTACTCGGGACCCCGTCTACAATGAGCAGTTCTTC. Amino acids: CASTRDPVYNEQFF.

This clonotype was seen at least ten times. The chain employs TRBV2 and TRBJ2-1, with D perhaps matching TRBD2 (5 bases). The germline V gene encodes CDR1 SNHLY and CDR2 FYNNEI. Deletions cut 4 bases from V and 4 bases from J, with 11 bases between. The CDR3 consists of 14 residues. The CDR3 DNA sequence: TGTGCCAGCAGTGGGACTTCCCCTTACAATGAGCAGTTCTTC. The encoded protein is CASSGTSPYNEQFF.

This clonotype occurred many times. The chain combines TRBV6-1 with TRBJ1-1; D gene unclear. The CDR3 is 15 residues long. Germline CDR1 and CDR2: MNHNS and SASEGT. V lost 4 bases and J 3 bases, leaving 15 bases between the germline ends. CDR3 bases: TGTGCCAGCAGTGTAGCGGGGTTCGTCGACACTGAAGCTTTCTTT. It codes for CASSVAGFVDTEAFF.